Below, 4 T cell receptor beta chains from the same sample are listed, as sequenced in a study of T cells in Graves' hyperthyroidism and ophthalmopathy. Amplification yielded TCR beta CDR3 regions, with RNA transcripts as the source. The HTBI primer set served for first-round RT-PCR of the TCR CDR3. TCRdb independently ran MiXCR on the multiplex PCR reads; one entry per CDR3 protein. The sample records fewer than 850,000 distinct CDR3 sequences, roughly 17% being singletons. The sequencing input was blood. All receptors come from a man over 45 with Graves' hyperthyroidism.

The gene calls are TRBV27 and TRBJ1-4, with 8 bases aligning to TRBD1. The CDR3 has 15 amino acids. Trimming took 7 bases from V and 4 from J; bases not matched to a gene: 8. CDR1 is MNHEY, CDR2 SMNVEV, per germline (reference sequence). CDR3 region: CASTFRTGLNEKLFF. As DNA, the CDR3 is TGTGCCAGCACCTTCCGGACAGGGCTTAATGAAAAACTGTTTTTT.

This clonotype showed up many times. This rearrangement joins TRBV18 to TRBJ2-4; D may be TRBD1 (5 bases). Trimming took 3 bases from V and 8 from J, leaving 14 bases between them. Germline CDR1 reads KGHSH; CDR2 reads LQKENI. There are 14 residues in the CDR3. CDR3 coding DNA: TGTGCCAGCTCACCCCCGAAAGCCAGGGACATTCAGTACTTC. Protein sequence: CASSPPKARDIQYF.

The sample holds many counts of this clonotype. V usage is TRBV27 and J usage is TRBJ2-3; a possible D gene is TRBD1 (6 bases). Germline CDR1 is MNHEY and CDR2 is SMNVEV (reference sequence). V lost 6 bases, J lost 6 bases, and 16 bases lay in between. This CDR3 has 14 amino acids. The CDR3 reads CASRGAGVLDTQYF. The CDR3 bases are TGTGCCAGCAGGGGGGCAGGGGTTCTTGATACGCAGTATTTT.

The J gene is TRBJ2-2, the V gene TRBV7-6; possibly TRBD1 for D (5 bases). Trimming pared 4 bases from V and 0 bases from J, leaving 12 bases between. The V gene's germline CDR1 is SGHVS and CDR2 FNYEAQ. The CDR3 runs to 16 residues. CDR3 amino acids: CASSSETGTNTGELFF. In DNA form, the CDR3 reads TGTGCCAGCAGCTCAGAAACAGGAACGAACACCGGGGAGCTGTTTTTT. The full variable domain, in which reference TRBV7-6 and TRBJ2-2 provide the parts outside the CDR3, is GAGVSQSPRYKVTKRGQDVALRCDPISGHVSLYWYRQALGQGPEFLTYFNYEAQQDKSGLPNDRFSAERPEGSISTLTIQRTEQRDSAMYRCASSSETGTNTGELFFGEGSRLTVL.